The rows below give T cell receptor beta chains drawn from one sample of a study of radiotherapy plus CTLA-4 blockade in lung cancer. Sequencing used immunoSEQ multiplex PCR; TCRdb keeps in-frame clones, though not all of them. Counted here are tens of thousands of clones, over 70% occurring once; the ten biggest clones make up approximately 4.3%. The sample here was peripheral blood, taken from a patient treated with radiotherapy plus ipilimumab. All receptors come from a human donor with non-small cell lung cancer who had a partial response to radiotherapy plus ipilimumab. Each CDR3 is given with its conserved first and last residue. Fields, in order: clone size, J gene, V gene, D gene, CDR3 DNA, CDR3 protein. A D gene is named only where the DNA matches it firmly. Clone size is not always given. Where it is, it says once, few, many or a class for expanded clones.

>.|TRBJ1-1|TRBV27|.
TGTGCCAGCAGCTCCACCGCAACAGGGTACGAAGCTTTCTTT
CASSSTATGYEAFF
>few|TRBJ1-2|TRBV5-6|.
TGTGCCAGCAGCTTAAGAACCAGTTTTAACTATGGCTACACCTTC
CASSLRTSFNYGYTF
>.|TRBJ2-7|TRBV2|TRBD1
TGTGCCACCCAGCCGGGACAGCTCTACGAGCAGTACTTC
CATQPGQLYEQYF
>.|TRBJ2-2|TRBV27|TRBD2
TGTGCCAGCAGTTTATGGACTAGCGGGGGGCCGAACACCGGGGAGCTGTTTTTT
CASSLWTSGGPNTGELFF
>.|TRBJ1-5|TRBV6-1|TRBD1
TGTGCCAGCAGTGCCGGGACCAGGGGGAATCAGCCCCAGCATTTT
CASSAGTRGNQPQHF
>.|TRBJ2-7|TRBV6-1|.
TGTGCCAGCGCCCGGGGTGGGGACGAGCAGTACTTC
CASARGGDEQYF
>.|TRBJ2-7|TRBV6-5|TRBD1
TGTGCCAGCGACAGGGGGAGTTCCTACGAGCAGTACTTC
CASDRGSSYEQYF
>once|TRBJ1-2|TRBV6-5|TRBD1
TGTGCCAGCAGCTTGACAGGGGGATCGAATGGCTACACCTTC
CASSLTGGSNGYTF
>.|TRBJ2-5|TRBV7-8|.
TGTGCCAGCAGCCCGGGCTCAGGGCAAGAGACCCAGTACTTC
CASSPGSGQETQYF
>.|TRBJ1-2|TRBV6-5|TRBD1
TGTGCCAGCAGTTACCTCAGGGGGGCATCTGGCTACACCTTC
CASSYLRGASGYTF
>.|TRBJ1-5|TRBV15|.
TGTGCCACCAGCAGAGGAGTACAGGGTAGCAATCAGCCCCAGCATTTT
CATSRGVQGSNQPQHF
>.|TRBJ2-5|TRBV28|.
TGTGCCAGCAGTCCCTCGACTAGACGGCCGGAGACCCAGTACTTC
CASSPSTRRPETQYF
>.|TRBJ1-1|TRBV5-1|TRBD1
TGCGCCAGCAGCCCCCTTGGACAGGGGGAATCTGAAGCTTTCTTT
CASSPLGQGESEAFF
>.|TRBJ1-6|TRBV28|.
TGTGCCAGCAGACCGCGCGGGGGAAACTATAATTCACCCCTCCACTTT
CASRPRGGNYNSPLHF
>.|TRBJ2-2|TRBV27|.
TGTGCCAGCAGTTTGGTAGGGACTGCGAACACCGGGGAGCTGTTTTTT
CASSLVGTANTGELFF
>.|TRBJ1-1|TRBV6-1|TRBD1
TGTGCCAGCGGACAGGAGATAAACACTGAAGCTTTCTTT
CASGQEINTEAFF
>.|TRBJ2-3|TRBV5-1|TRBD1
TGCGCCAGCACGACAGGGGCAGCTGGTAGCACAGATACGCAGTATTTT
CASTTGAAGSTDTQYF
>.|TRBJ2-2|TRBV7-8|.
TGTGCCAGCAGCTTTGGGACATTGAACACCGGGGAGCTGTTTTTT
CASSFGTLNTGELFF
>.|TRBJ2-1|TRBV4-3|TRBD1
TGCGCCAGCAGCCAAGAAGGGACAGGGGTCAATGAGCAGTTCTTC
CASSQEGTGVNEQFF
>.|TRBJ2-7|TRBV5-4|TRBD1
TGTGCCAGCAGCTCCGATTCGGGGACAGGGGGATCCTACGAGCAGTACTTC
CASSSDSGTGGSYEQYF
>.|TRBJ2-7|TRBV5-1|.
TGCGCCAGCAGCGGAGGGATATCGGCCTACGAGCAGTACTTC
CASSGGISAYEQYF
>once|TRBJ1-1|TRBV7-9|.
TGTGCCAGCAGCATAGACAGTTTTGAAGCTTTCTTT
CASSIDSFEAFF
>.|TRBJ1-4|TRBV28|TRBD1
TGTGCCAGCAGTGGGGGGACAGGATCTAACGAAAAACTGTTTTTT
CASSGGTGSNEKLFF
>.|TRBJ2-5|TRBV5-1|TRBD1
TGCGCCAGCAGCTTGAGGACAGGGCACCAAGAGACCCAGTACTTC
CASSLRTGHQETQYF
>.|TRBJ2-1|TRBV6-1|TRBD2
TGTGCCAGCAGTAGGACTAGCGGGGGTAATGAGCAGTTCTTC
CASSRTSGGNEQFF
>.|TRBJ1-3|TRBV18|.
TGTGCCAGCTCACCACTCCAGGACACCTCTGGAAACACCATATATTTT
CASSPLQDTSGNTIYF
>.|TRBJ2-3|TRBV10-2|TRBD2
TGCGCCAGCAGTCTACCGGGACTAGCGGGGGGGCCGCCTAGCACAGATACGCAGTATTTT
CASSLPGLAGGPPSTDTQYF
>.|TRBJ2-1|TRBV28|.
TGTGCCAGCAGTTTGAGGCCCTCTGGGAATGAGCAGTTCTTC
CASSLRPSGNEQFF
>.|TRBJ1-6|TRBV4-3|.
TGCGCCAGCAGCCAAGATGACAGACACTCCTATAATTCACCCCTCCACTTT
CASSQDDRHSYNSPLHF
>.|TRBJ2-3|TRBV5-1|TRBD2
TGCGCCAGCAGCACGACGGGACTAGCGGGGATGTATGATACGCAGTATTTT
CASSTTGLAGMYDTQYF
>.|TRBJ2-7|TRBV19|TRBD1
TGTGCCAGTAGTATGGGACAGGGAGGTGGCTACGAGCAGTACTTC
CASSMGQGGGYEQYF
>.|TRBJ2-5|TRBV5-1|.
TGCGCCAGCAGTCGGGGGCAAGAGACCCAGTACTTC
CASSRGQETQYF
>once|TRBJ2-1|TRBV5-1|TRBD1
TGCGCCAGCAGCTTGGCCAAGGACAGGTTATACAATGAGCAGTTCTTC
CASSLAKDRLYNEQFF
>.|TRBJ1-1|TRBV29-1|.
TGCAGCGTTTTCAAGGGGGAAGCTTTCTTT
CSVFKGEAFF
>.|TRBJ1-1|TRBV6-5|.
TGTGCCAGCAGTTACGGGGCGGCGAACACTGAAGCTTTCTTT
CASSYGAANTEAFF
>.|TRBJ2-1|TRBV7-3|TRBD2
TGTGCCAGCAGCACCTTGACTAGCGGGGAGCAGTTCTTC
CASSTLTSGEQFF
>.|TRBJ2-2|TRBV16|.
TGTGCCAGCAGCCCAAAGAACACCGGGGAGCTGTTTTTT
CASSPKNTGELFF
>.|TRBJ2-1|TRBV19|.
TGTGCCAGTAGTATAGCCGCCCCCCAGGATGAGCAGTTCTTC
CASSIAAPQDEQFF
>.|TRBJ2-7|TRBV19|.
TGTGCCAGTAGTCCCATGGAGGCCTCCTACGAGCAGTACTTC
CASSPMEASYEQYF
>.|TRBJ2-1|TRBV5-4|TRBD2
TGTGCCAGCAGCCAGGGACTAGCGGGGGCCCCCTACAATGAGCAGTTCTTC
CASSQGLAGAPYNEQFF
>.|TRBJ2-1|TRBV7-9|TRBD2
TGTGCCACGGGACTAGCGGGGGACAATGAGCAGTTCTTC
CATGLAGDNEQFF
>.|TRBJ1-5|TRBV19|TRBD1
TGTGCCAGTAGTAATGGGGGACAGGGAAGTATTCAGCCCCAGCATTTT
CASSNGGQGSIQPQHF